The entry below describes one TCR beta chain. Profiling relied on immunoSEQ multiplex PCR, and the TCRdb table lists in-frame clones only, not all of them. The table has approximately 70,000 clones, 92% seen once; the top ten hold roughly 0.33%. These data originate in a study of technical replicates of blood from a handful of donors. The CDR3 runs to 15 residues. V lost 0 bases, J lost 8 bases, and 7 bases stayed unmatched. Germline V CDR1 and CDR2: LNHNV, YYDKDF (reference sequence). This TCR was recovered from a human donor in good health. The V call is TRBV15, the J call TRBJ2-1, with TRBD2 identical over 7 bases. The sample taken for sequencing was T cells isolated from PBMCs. DNA for the CDR3: TGTGCCACCAGCAGAGATGTACTAGCGCGCGATGAGCAGTTCTTC. Translating it yields CATSRDVLARDEQFF.